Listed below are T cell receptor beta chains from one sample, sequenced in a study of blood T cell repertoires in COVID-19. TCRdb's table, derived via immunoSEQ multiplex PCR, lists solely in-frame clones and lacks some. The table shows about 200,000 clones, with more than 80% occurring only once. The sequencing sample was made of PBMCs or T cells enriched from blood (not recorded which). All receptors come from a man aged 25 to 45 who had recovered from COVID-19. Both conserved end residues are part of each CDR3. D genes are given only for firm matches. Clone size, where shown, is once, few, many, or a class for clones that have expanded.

CDR3aa: CASSKGTSADTQYF
CDR3nt: TGTGCCAGCAGCAAGGGGACTAGCGCTGATACGCAGTATTTT
j_gene: TRBJ2-3
v_gene: TRBV7-2
d_gene: TRBD2
abundance: .

CDR3aa: CASNRGLSSPLHF
CDR3nt: TGTGCCAGTAACAGGGGGCTCAGTTCACCCCTCCACTTT
j_gene: TRBJ1-6
v_gene: TRBV19
d_gene: TRBD1
abundance: .

CDR3aa: CATSDYRNEQFF
CDR3nt: TGTGCCACCAGTGATTATCGCAATGAGCAGTTCTTC
j_gene: TRBJ2-1
v_gene: TRBV24-1
d_gene: .
abundance: .

CDR3aa: CASSLAGTGDNEQFF
CDR3nt: TGTGCCAGCAGTTTAGCAGGGACAGGGGACAATGAGCAGTTCTTC
j_gene: TRBJ2-1
v_gene: TRBV27
d_gene: TRBD1
abundance: .

CDR3aa: CASSLVASGGETQYF
CDR3nt: TGCGCCAGCAGCTTGGTCGCTAGCGGGGGAGAGACCCAGTACTTC
j_gene: TRBJ2-5
v_gene: TRBV5-1
d_gene: TRBD2
abundance: .

CDR3aa: CATSDFELSDTQYF
CDR3nt: TGTGCCACCAGTGATTTTGAACTATCAGATACGCAGTATTTT
j_gene: TRBJ2-3
v_gene: TRBV24-1
d_gene: .
abundance: .

CDR3aa: CASSLVRDTDTQYF
CDR3nt: TGCGCCAGCAGCTTGGTTCGGGACACAGATACGCAGTATTTT
j_gene: TRBJ2-3
v_gene: TRBV5-1
d_gene: .
abundance: .

CDR3aa: CASTRQGALGNTIYF
CDR3nt: TGCGCCAGTACGCGACAGGGGGCGCTGGGAAACACCATATATTTT
j_gene: TRBJ1-3
v_gene: TRBV10-2
d_gene: TRBD1
abundance: .

CDR3aa: CASSYSIPNYNEQFF
CDR3nt: TGTGCCAGCAGTTATTCTATACCGAACTACAATGAGCAGTTCTTC
j_gene: TRBJ2-1
v_gene: TRBV6-6
d_gene: .
abundance: .

CDR3aa: CASSSGGQLNSPLHF
CDR3nt: TGCGCCAGCAGCTCCGGGGGACAGTTGAATTCACCCCTCCACTTT
j_gene: TRBJ1-6
v_gene: TRBV5-1
d_gene: TRBD1
abundance: .

CDR3aa: CAISTLQGRDGYTF
CDR3nt: TGTGCCATCAGCACCTTACAGGGGCGAGATGGCTACACCTTC
j_gene: TRBJ1-2
v_gene: TRBV10-3
d_gene: TRBD1
abundance: once

CDR3aa: CAIRTGQGNGELFF
CDR3nt: TGTGCCATCAGGACGGGACAGGGAAACGGGGAGCTGTTTTTT
j_gene: TRBJ2-2
v_gene: TRBV10-3
d_gene: TRBD1
abundance: once

CDR3aa: CASSGTGTSNQPQHF
CDR3nt: TGTGCCAGCAGCGGGACAGGGACAAGCAATCAGCCCCAGCATTTT
j_gene: TRBJ1-5
v_gene: TRBV7-2
d_gene: TRBD1
abundance: .

CDR3aa: CASSLGGRPSSYNEQFF
CDR3nt: TGTGCCAGCAGCTTGGGGGGGAGGCCGAGCTCCTACAATGAGCAGTTCTTC
j_gene: TRBJ2-1
v_gene: TRBV5-4
d_gene: .
abundance: once

CDR3aa: CSVGRGADTEAFF
CDR3nt: TGCAGCGTTGGTCGGGGGGCGGACACTGAAGCTTTCTTT
j_gene: TRBJ1-1
v_gene: TRBV29-1
d_gene: .
abundance: .

CDR3aa: CASSLGGSDTQYF
CDR3nt: TGTGCCAGCAGCCTCGGGGGTTCAGATACGCAGTATTTT
j_gene: TRBJ2-3
v_gene: TRBV7-2
d_gene: .
abundance: .

CDR3aa: CASSPNRDRGSLANVLTF
CDR3nt: TGTGCCAGCAGTCCAAACCGGGACAGGGGGAGTTTGGCCAACGTCCTGACTTTC
j_gene: TRBJ2-6
v_gene: TRBV11-2
d_gene: TRBD1
abundance: once

CDR3aa: CSASDGTTEHF
CDR3nt: TGCAGTGCTAGCGACGGGACTACCGAGCATTTT
j_gene: TRBJ2-3
v_gene: TRBV20-1
d_gene: TRBD2
abundance: .

CDR3aa: CASTRGLHEQYF
CDR3nt: TGTGCCAGTACGAGGGGGCTTCACGAGCAGTACTTC
j_gene: TRBJ2-7
v_gene: TRBV28
d_gene: TRBD1
abundance: .

CDR3aa: CASSEYRGSGNTIYF
CDR3nt: TGTGCCAGCAGTGAATATCGGGGCTCTGGAAACACCATATATTTT
j_gene: TRBJ1-3
v_gene: TRBV2
d_gene: .
abundance: .

CDR3aa: CASSDSPGQHYEQYF
CDR3nt: TGTGCCAGCAGCGACTCGCCGGGACAACACTACGAGCAGTACTTC
j_gene: TRBJ2-7
v_gene: TRBV21-1
d_gene: .
abundance: once

CDR3aa: CASSPTQGALHEKLFF
CDR3nt: TGTGCCAGCTCACCCACCCAAGGGGCGCTTCATGAAAAACTGTTTTTT
j_gene: TRBJ1-4
v_gene: TRBV18
d_gene: .
abundance: .

CDR3aa: CASRLTPGTGSYNEQFF
CDR3nt: TGTGCCAGTAGACTAACCCCCGGGACAGGCTCCTACAATGAGCAGTTCTTC
j_gene: TRBJ2-1
v_gene: TRBV19
d_gene: TRBD1
abundance: .

CDR3aa: CASSALGARGEQYF
CDR3nt: TGTGCCAGCAGTGCACTAGGGGCAAGGGGGGAGCAGTACTTC
j_gene: TRBJ2-7
v_gene: TRBV6-6
d_gene: .
abundance: once

CDR3aa: CASSLTQEGTEAFF
CDR3nt: TGTGCCAGCAGCCTTACCCAGGAAGGAACTGAAGCTTTCTTT
j_gene: TRBJ1-1
v_gene: TRBV9
d_gene: .
abundance: once

CDR3aa: CASSPGLAGSYEQYF
CDR3nt: TGTGCCAGCAGCCCGGGACTAGCGGGGTCCTACGAGCAGTACTTC
j_gene: TRBJ2-7
v_gene: TRBV7-9
d_gene: TRBD2
abundance: .

CDR3aa: CASSADRAYGYTF
CDR3nt: TGTGCCAGCAGCGCCGACAGGGCCTATGGCTACACCTTC
j_gene: TRBJ1-2
v_gene: TRBV7-9
d_gene: TRBD1
abundance: few

CDR3aa: CASSPLPLAGVSDTQYF
CDR3nt: TGTGCCAGCTCACCACTACCCCTAGCGGGAGTATCCGATACGCAGTATTTT
j_gene: TRBJ2-3
v_gene: TRBV18
d_gene: TRBD2
abundance: .

CDR3aa: CATRGSGGSYEQYF
CDR3nt: TGTGCCACCAGAGGCTCAGGAGGATCCTACGAGCAGTACTTC
j_gene: TRBJ2-7
v_gene: TRBV19
d_gene: .
abundance: .

CDR3aa: CAWSVGAGPSIF
CDR3nt: TGTGCCTGGAGTGTAGGGGCCGGGCCTTCGATCTTC
j_gene: TRBJ2-1
v_gene: TRBV30
d_gene: .
abundance: .

CDR3aa: CATSGTGSYEQYF
CDR3nt: TGTGCCACCTCCGGGACAGGTTCCTACGAGCAGTACTTC
j_gene: TRBJ2-7
v_gene: TRBV4-2
d_gene: TRBD1
abundance: once

CDR3aa: CASSQEGTPFPYEQYF
CDR3nt: TGCGCCAGCAGCCAAGAGGGGACACCTTTCCCCTACGAGCAGTACTTC
j_gene: TRBJ2-7
v_gene: TRBV4-1
d_gene: .
abundance: .

CDR3aa: CASSELQGSGYGYTF
CDR3nt: TGTGCCAGCAGTGAATTGCAGGGGTCCGGCTATGGCTACACCTTC
j_gene: TRBJ1-2
v_gene: TRBV25-1
d_gene: .
abundance: once

CDR3aa: CASSSRQGSYEQYF
CDR3nt: TGTGCCAGCAGCTCACGACAGGGGTCCTACGAGCAGTACTTC
j_gene: TRBJ2-7
v_gene: TRBV7-2
d_gene: TRBD1
abundance: .

CDR3aa: CASSLVSVNEQFF
CDR3nt: TGTGCCAGCAGCTTGGTTTCCGTTAATGAGCAGTTCTTC
j_gene: TRBJ2-1
v_gene: TRBV5-5
d_gene: .
abundance: .

CDR3aa: CASSLRGGYSYNEQFF
CDR3nt: TGCGCCAGCAGCTTGCGAGGGGGCTACTCCTACAATGAGCAGTTCTTC
j_gene: TRBJ2-1
v_gene: TRBV5-1
d_gene: TRBD1
abundance: many

CDR3aa: CASSFDRNTEAFF
CDR3nt: TGTGCCAGCAGCTTCGACAGGAACACTGAAGCTTTCTTT
j_gene: TRBJ1-1
v_gene: TRBV11-2
d_gene: .
abundance: .

CDR3aa: CASSPVGTGGGQPQHF
CDR3nt: TGCGCCAGCAGCCCGGTGGGGACAGGGGGCGGACAGCCCCAGCATTTT
j_gene: TRBJ1-5
v_gene: TRBV5-1
d_gene: TRBD1
abundance: few

CDR3aa: CASNNALNTEAFF
CDR3nt: TGTGCCAGTAACAATGCCCTCAACACTGAAGCTTTCTTT
j_gene: TRBJ1-1
v_gene: TRBV19
d_gene: .
abundance: few

CDR3aa: CASSPRRQDLNTEAFF
CDR3nt: TGTGCCAGCTCACCCCGCAGACAGGACCTGAACACTGAAGCTTTCTTT
j_gene: TRBJ1-1
v_gene: TRBV18
d_gene: .
abundance: .

CDR3aa: CASSLVAGGTRTQYF
CDR3nt: TGTGCCAGCAGCTTGGTAGCGGGGGGGACGCGGACCCAGTACTTC
j_gene: TRBJ2-5
v_gene: TRBV11-2
d_gene: TRBD2
abundance: .

CDR3aa: CSARTSTLDEQYF
CDR3nt: TGCAGCGCACGGACTAGCACCCTGGACGAGCAGTACTTC
j_gene: TRBJ2-7
v_gene: TRBV29-1
d_gene: TRBD2
abundance: .

CDR3aa: CATSDRLAGTYNEQFF
CDR3nt: TGTGCCACCAGTGATCGACTAGCGGGGACCTACAATGAGCAGTTCTTC
j_gene: TRBJ2-1
v_gene: TRBV24-1
d_gene: TRBD2
abundance: .

CDR3aa: CASSEDPWTASNYGYTF
CDR3nt: TGTGCCAGCAGTGAAGACCCCTGGACAGCGAGCAACTATGGCTACACCTTC
j_gene: TRBJ1-2
v_gene: TRBV6-1
d_gene: .
abundance: .

CDR3aa: CASSQSRTGLDGYTF
CDR3nt: TGCGCCAGCAGCCAATCTAGAACAGGGTTAGATGGCTACACCTTC
j_gene: TRBJ1-2
v_gene: TRBV4-1
d_gene: .
abundance: .

CDR3aa: CSVGEGAVDTEAFF
CDR3nt: TGCAGCGTTGGGGAAGGGGCGGTCGACACTGAAGCTTTCTTT
j_gene: TRBJ1-1
v_gene: TRBV29-1
d_gene: .
abundance: .

CDR3aa: CASSQGDRNNQPQHF
CDR3nt: TGTGCCAGCAGCCAAGGGGACAGAAACAATCAGCCCCAGCATTTT
j_gene: TRBJ1-5
v_gene: TRBV3-1/TRBV3-2
d_gene: TRBD1
abundance: .

CDR3aa: CASSQDWEGINYGYTF
CDR3nt: TGTGCCAGCAGCCAAGATTGGGAGGGAATAAACTATGGCTACACCTTC
j_gene: TRBJ1-2
v_gene: TRBV3-1/TRBV3-2
d_gene: .
abundance: .

CDR3aa: CAWSDRVRLYEQYF
CDR3nt: TGTGCCTGGTCGGACAGAGTTCGATTGTACGAGCAGTACTTC
j_gene: TRBJ2-7
v_gene: TRBV30
d_gene: .
abundance: .

CDR3aa: CASSENRDSDTQYF
CDR3nt: TGTGCCAGCAGTGAAAATCGGGATTCAGATACGCAGTATTTT
j_gene: TRBJ2-3
v_gene: TRBV2
d_gene: .
abundance: .

CDR3aa: CSVDSGSSYNEQFF
CDR3nt: TGCAGCGTTGACTCTGGGAGCTCCTACAATGAGCAGTTCTTC
j_gene: TRBJ2-1
v_gene: TRBV29-1
d_gene: .
abundance: .

CDR3aa: CASSQERSLAGETQYF
CDR3nt: TGCGCCAGCAGCCAAGAGAGGAGCCTAGCGGGGGAGACCCAGTACTTC
j_gene: TRBJ2-5
v_gene: TRBV4-1
d_gene: TRBD2
abundance: .

CDR3aa: CSVEDPNRGFNYYGYTF
CDR3nt: TGCAGCGTTGAAGACCCTAACAGGGGATTTAATTACTATGGCTACACCTTC
j_gene: TRBJ1-2
v_gene: TRBV29-1
d_gene: TRBD1
abundance: .

CDR3aa: CAWSIYSDIQYF
CDR3nt: TGTGCCTGGAGTATTTATTCAGACATTCAGTACTTC
j_gene: TRBJ2-4
v_gene: TRBV30
d_gene: .
abundance: .

CDR3aa: CASRDRNYGYTF
CDR3nt: TGTGCCAGCAGAGACAGGAACTATGGCTACACCTTC
j_gene: TRBJ1-2
v_gene: TRBV6-6
d_gene: .
abundance: .

CDR3aa: CSARDPEQYF
CDR3nt: TGCAGTGCTAGAGACCCTGAGCAGTACTTC
j_gene: TRBJ2-7
v_gene: TRBV20-1
d_gene: .
abundance: .

CDR3aa: CASSQVTGRGNTIYF
CDR3nt: TGTGCCAGCAGCCAAGTAACAGGGCGCGGAAACACCATATATTTT
j_gene: TRBJ1-3
v_gene: TRBV4-2
d_gene: .
abundance: .